Listed below are T cell receptor beta chains from one sample, sequenced in a study of cytomegalovirus exposure and HLA in healthy donors. Libraries were prepared by immunoSEQ multiplex PCR; TCRdb keeps only in-frame clonotypes and omits some of them. The table has 75,000 to 100,000 clones, more than 70% seen once; the top ten hold around 19%. The sample was PBMCs. These receptors all stem from a woman aged 60-70 years in good health and CMV-seropositive. CDR3s include the opening cysteine and the closing phenylalanine or tryptophan. The D gene is left open where the match is weak. Some rows have no size entry. The others give once, few or many, or a class for an expanded clone.

>TRBV7-2|-|TRBJ1-2|-
TGTGCCAGCAGCATCCAATCAGGGGCTAACTATGGCTACACCTTC
CASSIQSGANYGYTF
>TRBV7-9|-|TRBJ2-7|-
TGTGCCAGCAGCCCCGGTCTCTACGAGCAGTACTTC
CASSPGLYEQYF
>TRBV11-2|-|TRBJ1-2|TRBD1
TGTGCCAGCAGCTTCCTCGCCAGGGGGCAAGATGGCTACACCTTC
CASSFLARGQDGYTF
>TRBV5-4|once|TRBJ1-4|-
TGTGCCAGCAGCCGGGACATCACAACTAATGAAAAACTGTTTTTT
CASSRDITTNEKLFF
>TRBV5-1|few|TRBJ1-5|-
TGCGCCAGCAGCTTGGGGGGGCTTAGGGATCAGCCCCAGCATTTT
CASSLGGLRDQPQHF
>TRBV27|-|TRBJ2-7|TRBD1
TGTGCCAGCACCCGAGGGACAGGCTCCTACGAGCAGTACTTC
CASTRGTGSYEQYF
>TRBV9|-|TRBJ1-1|-
TGTGCCAGCAGTTTAGCCCCCTCGCCGGACACTGAAGCTTTCTTT
CASSLAPSPDTEAFF
>TRBV27|few|TRBJ1-1|-
TGTGCCAGCAGCAAAACAGGGAGAGACACTGAAGCTTTCTTT
CASSKTGRDTEAFF
>TRBV27|-|TRBJ2-2|-
TGTGCCTCCCGGTGGGGCCTCACCGGGGAGCTGTTTTTT
CASRWGLTGELFF
>TRBV2|few|TRBJ2-3|-
TGTGCCAGCAGCGACCGGACTCGCACAGATACGCAGTATTTT
CASSDRTRTDTQYF
>TRBV5-6|-|TRBJ2-5|-
TGTGCCAGCAGCTTGTCGGGGCAGGGAGGAGAGACCCAGTACTTC
CASSLSGQGGETQYF
>TRBV20-1|-|TRBJ1-5|-
TGCAGTGCTAGATACGGGGAAGAGCATTTT
CSARYGEEHF
>TRBV19|-|TRBJ1-5|-
TGTGCCAGTACTACGGGGGGCAGTCTTCGCAATCAGCCCCAGCATTTT
CASTTGGSLRNQPQHF
>TRBV9|-|TRBJ2-7|TRBD2
TGTGCCAGCAGCGGAGCCACTAGCGCGGTGTACGAGCAGTACTTC
CASSGATSAVYEQYF
>TRBV5-4|-|TRBJ2-7|TRBD2
TGTGCCAGCAGCTTGGTGGGCGGGAGTACGGGCGAGCAGTACTTC
CASSLVGGSTGEQYF
>TRBV10-1|-|TRBJ2-3|-
TGCGCCAGCAGTACTAGCACAGATACGCAGTATTTT
CASSTSTDTQYF
>TRBV15|-|TRBJ1-1|-
TGTGCCACCAGCAGAGTGGTCGGGTCATTGAACACTGAAGCTTTCTTT
CATSRVVGSLNTEAFF
>TRBV2|-|TRBJ1-3|TRBD1
TGTGCCAGCACCATCACAGGGGCCCCTGGAAACACCATATATTTT
CASTITGAPGNTIYF
>TRBV28|few|TRBJ2-1|-
TGTGCCAGCAGTACCCGCCGGGACAACTACAATGAGCAGTTCTTC
CASSTRRDNYNEQFF
>TRBV2|once|TRBJ1-2|-
TGTGCCCTCGAATCATTAGCTAACTATGGCTACACCTTC
CALESLANYGYTF
>TRBV21-1|-|TRBJ1-5|-
TGTGCCAGCAGCAAAGGAGAGGGTCAGCCCCAGCATTTT
CASSKGEGQPQHF
>TRBV11-2|-|TRBJ1-1|-
TGTGCCAGCAGACCTCTCGGGAGCCCTGAAGCTTTCTTT
CASRPLGSPEAFF
>TRBV5-1|-|TRBJ2-3|TRBD2
TGCGCCAGCAGCTTGGGACCCGGGTCTAGCGGGATCACAGATACGCAGTATTTT
CASSLGPGSSGITDTQYF
>TRBV5-8|few|TRBJ2-7|TRBD1
TGTGCCAGCAGCCGCCGGACAGGGACCTACGAGCAGTACTTC
CASSRRTGTYEQYF
>TRBV14|-|TRBJ2-1|TRBD2
TGTGCCAGCAGGCAGGGAGGGGCCCATGAGCAGTTCTTC
CASRQGGAHEQFF
>TRBV7-9|once|TRBJ2-3|-
TGTGCCAGCAGCTTAGTCTTTCTTAGCACAGATACGCAGTATTTT
CASSLVFLSTDTQYF
>TRBV10-1|-|TRBJ2-5|-
TGCGCCAGCAGTACCAACGTGGAGCAGTACTTC
CASSTNVEQYF
>TRBV6-6|-|TRBJ1-3|TRBD1
TGTGCCAGCAGTTTGAGAGACAGGGCCACTGGAAACACCATATATTTT
CASSLRDRATGNTIYF
>TRBV7-8|-|TRBJ2-3|TRBD2
TGTGCCAGTGCGGGACTAGCTGGAAGGGGAGATACGCAGTATTTT
CASAGLAGRGDTQYF
>TRBV7-8|few|TRBJ1-1|TRBD1
TGTGCCAGCAGCAGGGACAGGGCGGGTGAAGCTTTCTTT
CASSRDRAGEAFF
>TRBV7-3|-|TRBJ1-1|TRBD1
TGTGCCAGCAGCTTAACCGCAGGGGGGAACACTGAAGCTTTCTTT
CASSLTAGGNTEAFF
>TRBV9|-|TRBJ2-7|TRBD2
TGTGCCAGCAGCCCCCGACCGGGGGGTTCGGGGTCAAGCGAGCAGTACTTC
CASSPRPGGSGSSEQYF
>TRBV28|-|TRBJ2-1|-
TGTGCCAGCAGTCTGGGCGCCCTCTCCTACAATGAGCAGTTCTTC
CASSLGALSYNEQFF
>TRBV6-1|-|TRBJ2-5|-
TGTGCCAGCGGAGGGTACCAAGAGACCCAGTACTTC
CASGGYQETQYF
>TRBV5-1|once|TRBJ1-1|TRBD1
TGCGCCAGCACCATGACAGGGCTGAACACTGAAGCTTTCTTT
CASTMTGLNTEAFF
>TRBV29-1|-|TRBJ2-1|-
TGCAGCGCGCATGGGCAGGGGACCTACAATGAGCAGTTCTTC
CSAHGQGTYNEQFF
>TRBV19|once|TRBJ2-7|TRBD2
TGTGCCAGTAGTTCGGGACTAGCGGGACCCTACGAGCAGTACTTC
CASSSGLAGPYEQYF
>TRBV27|-|TRBJ1-6|-
TGTGCCAGCAGTTTGGGGACATCGAATTCACCCCTCCACTTT
CASSLGTSNSPLHF
>TRBV5-5|-|TRBJ2-2|TRBD1
TGTGCCAGCAGCTCAGACAGGGGGCTCGACACCGGGGAGCTGTTTTTT
CASSSDRGLDTGELFF
>TRBV2|-|TRBJ2-7|-
TGTGCCAGCAGTGGTTATTCCTACGAGCAGTACTTC
CASSGYSYEQYF
>TRBV11-1|few|TRBJ2-5|TRBD1
TGTGCCAGCAGCGCCGGGACAGGGCCCCCCGGGGAGACCCAGTACTTC
CASSAGTGPPGETQYF
>TRBV5-4|-|TRBJ2-5|-
TGTGCCAGCAGCTTAGGACAGCGGGGCCAAGAGACCCAGTACTTC
CASSLGQRGQETQYF
>TRBV7-3|-|TRBJ2-3|-
TGTGCCAGCAGCTTAACGGTTAGCGGAGGGACAGATACGCAGTATTTT
CASSLTVSGGTDTQYF
>TRBV30|-|TRBJ1-5|-
TGTGCCTGGAGTGGTGGGGCGGTAAGGCAGCCCCAGCATTTT
CAWSGGAVRQPQHF
>TRBV25-1|-|TRBJ2-4|-
TGTGCCAGCAGTGAAAGAAACGGGAACACTCAGTACTTC
CASSERNGNTQYF
>TRBV28|-|TRBJ2-3|TRBD2
TGTGCCAGCAGCCACCGGACTAGCGGGAGACCCGCAGATACGCAGTATTTT
CASSHRTSGRPADTQYF
>TRBV7-2|-|TRBJ2-5|TRBD1
TGTGCCAGCAGCTTGGCGACAGGGAAAGAGACCCAGTACTTC
CASSLATGKETQYF
>TRBV10-2|-|TRBJ1-2|-
TGCGCCAGCAGTCCAGGGGCCGCTAACTATGGCTACACCTTC
CASSPGAANYGYTF
>TRBV6-4|-|TRBJ2-7|TRBD2
TGTGCCAGCAGTGTATTCAGCGGGAGTTTGGTAGGCGAGCAGTACTTC
CASSVFSGSLVGEQYF
>TRBV9|-|TRBJ2-3|-
TGTGCCAGCAGCAGCGTAGATTTTTCTCGCACAGATACGCAGTATTTT
CASSSVDFSRTDTQYF
>TRBV5-6|-|TRBJ1-4|TRBD1
TGTGCCAGCAGCGGCCTCACCAGGACAGGGGATACAACTAATGAAAAACTGTTTTTT
CASSGLTRTGDTTNEKLFF
>TRBV2|-|TRBJ2-1|-
TGTGCCAGCAGCGGACTATTCTACAATGAGCAGTTCTTC
CASSGLFYNEQFF
>TRBV18|-|TRBJ2-7|TRBD1
TGTGCCAGCACAGGACAGGTGGGTGAGCAGTACTTC
CASTGQVGEQYF
>TRBV20-1|-|TRBJ2-7|TRBD1
TGTTCTGTGGGACAGGCCAACGAGCAGTACTTC
CSVGQANEQYF
>TRBV7-3|-|TRBJ2-1|-
TGTGCCAGCAGCTTAATCAGTGACAATGAGCAGTTCTTC
CASSLISDNEQFF